This TCR beta chain was captured by sequencing in a study of blood T cell repertoires in COVID-19. In the authors' workflow: Amplification from reference gene primers served as the basis for estimated nucleated cell counts. Method: immunoSEQ multiplex PCR; TCRdb's copy keeps in-frame clones and lacks some. The V and J calls and clone size come from that table; D and trimming were worked out from the DNA. The sample gives 110,000 or so clones, nearly 90% of which show up once; 8% to 9.5% is in the top ten. In germline, CDR1 is SGHAT, CDR2 FQNNGV. This CDR3 has 15 amino acids. V lost 5 bases and J 2 bases, leaving 15 bases between the germline ends.

Sequenced input: peripheral blood. The chain couples TRBV11-2 to TRBJ2-5, with no clear D. This sequence originates from a woman aged 70-85 years who had recovered from COVID-19. This CDR3 is CASSPHLRRQETQYF. The CDR3 DNA follows: TGTGCCAGCAGCCCGCATCTTCGGAGACAAGAGACCCAGTACTTC.